This paragraph reports one TCR beta chain. The data belong to a study of blood T cell repertoires in COVID-19. Study-level information: Some COVID-19 samples were acute and others convalescent; all came from the United States, Italy and Spain. Sample material is recorded as cDNA or gDNA derived from T cells, B-cell-depleted T cells, or PBMCs.

The repertoire was sequenced with immunoSEQ multiplex PCR; TCRdb's copy has only in-frame clones and lacks some. The sample consists of roughly 380,000 clones, about 88% of them appearing once. The sample was peripheral blood. The sequence came from a woman in her thirties or forties with COVID-19, enrolled during active disease.

The CDR3 sequence is CASSHSQTGSMQYF. Written as DNA, the CDR3 is TGCGCCAGCAGCCACTCTCAAACAGGGTCGATGCAGTACTTC. J is TRBJ2-7 and V is TRBV4-1, with D possibly TRBD1 on 6 matching bases. CDR1 is MGHRA, CDR2 YSYEKL, per germline. This CDR3 is 14 amino acids long. The germline V and J ends were trimmed by 3 bases and 9 bases, with 18 bases remaining between them.